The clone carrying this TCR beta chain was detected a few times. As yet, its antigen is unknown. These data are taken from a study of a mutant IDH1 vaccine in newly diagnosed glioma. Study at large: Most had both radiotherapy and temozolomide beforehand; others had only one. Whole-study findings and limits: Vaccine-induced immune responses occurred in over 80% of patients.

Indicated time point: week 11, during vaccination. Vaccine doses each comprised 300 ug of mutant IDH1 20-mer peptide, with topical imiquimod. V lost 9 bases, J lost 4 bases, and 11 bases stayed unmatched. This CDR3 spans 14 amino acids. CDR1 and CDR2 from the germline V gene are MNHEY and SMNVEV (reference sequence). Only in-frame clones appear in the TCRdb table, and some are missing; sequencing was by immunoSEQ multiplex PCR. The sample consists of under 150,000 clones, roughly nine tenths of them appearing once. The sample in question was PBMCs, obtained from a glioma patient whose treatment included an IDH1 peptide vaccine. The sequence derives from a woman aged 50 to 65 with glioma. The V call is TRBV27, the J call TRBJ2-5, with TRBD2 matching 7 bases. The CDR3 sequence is CASRSGGVIETQYF. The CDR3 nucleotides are TGTGCCAGTAGGTCGGGGGGAGTTATAGAGACCCAGTACTTC.